A single sample is the source of the 4 T cell receptor beta chains below, sequenced in a study of metastatic and nonmetastatic thyroid tumors. TCRdb recomputed clones from the PCR reads via MiXCR. Here the sample spans 6,900 or so clones, 31% being singletons. Ahead of thyroid surgery, no patient had received treatment of any kind. Sequenced: tumor tissue. These receptors came from a female donor with papillary thyroid cancer or a benign thyroid nodule (not recorded which). Some clones in this sample may be carry-over from other donors' samples.

This clone appeared a few times. The rearrangement uses TRBV12-3 or TRBV12-4 and TRBJ1-5; D is unresolved. The CDR3 runs 14 residues. The V and J ends lost 0 bases and 4 bases respectively, with 7 bases between them. CDR3 bases: TGTGCCAGCAGTTTAGCGGGAGCGAATCAGCCCCAGCATTTT. Protein product: CASSLAGANQPQHF.

V is TRBV3-1 and J is TRBJ1-4; D call uncertain. The germline V gene encodes CDR1 LGHDT and CDR2 YNNKEL (reference sequence). This CDR3 is 12 amino acids long. Trimming removed 0 bases from V and 10 bases from J, with 6 bases in between. CDR3 bases: TGTGCCAGCAGCCAAGAAGAGGGAAAACTGTTTTTT. Its protein is CASSQEEGKLFF.

This clone has only a few counts. The rearrangement joins TRBV27 to TRBJ2-1, with 7 nucleotides matching TRBD2. Looked up from germline, CDR1 is MNHEY and CDR2 is SMNVEV (reference sequence). The J segment lost 6 bases and the V segment lost 7 bases, leaving 6 bases of the junction unmatched. The CDR3 spans 13 residues. The CDR3 loop is CASNPTSFNEQFF. CDR3 DNA sequence: TGTGCCAGCAACCCGACTAGCTTCAATGAGCAGTTCTTC.

This clone occurred many times. This may come from a read error, since a much larger clone is one base off. The gene calls are TRBV4-1 and TRBJ1-5, with D uncertain. CDR3 size: 15 residues. V was pared by 1 base and J by 1 base, with 8 bases between. CDR1 and CDR2 (germline): MGHRA, YSYEKL. The CDR3 bases are TGCGCCAGCAGCCAAGTGGCGGGGAGCAATCAGCCCCAGCATTTT. It is translated as CASSQVAGSNQPQHF.